The rows below give T cell receptor beta chains drawn from one sample of a study of blood T cell repertoires in COVID-19. Profiled with immunoSEQ multiplex PCR; TCRdb holds only in-frame clones, not every one. In the table there are 87,000 or so clones, about 90% of which are singletons. Material for sequencing was peripheral blood. Receptor source: a woman between 45 and 60 years old with active or convalescent COVID-19. CDR3s include the opening cysteine and the closing phenylalanine or tryptophan. D genes are given only for firm matches. Only some rows state a clone size, as once, few, many or a class for expanded clones.

v_call: TRBV11-2; j_call: TRBJ2-5; d_call: NA; clone_size: NA; cdr3_nt: TGTGCCAGCAGCGATCGTTATCAGGGTTTGCAGACCCAGTACTTC; cdr3_aa: CASSDRYQGLQTQYF
v_call: TRBV7-9; j_call: TRBJ1-6; d_call: TRBD1; clone_size: NA; cdr3_nt: TGTGCCAGCAGCGTCGACAGGGCCCCACCCCTCCACTTT; cdr3_aa: CASSVDRAPPLHF
v_call: TRBV7-6; j_call: TRBJ1-2; d_call: NA; clone_size: NA; cdr3_nt: TGTGCCAGCAGCTTACAGACAGGAAACTATGGCTACACCTTC; cdr3_aa: CASSLQTGNYGYTF
v_call: TRBV5-1; j_call: TRBJ1-2; d_call: TRBD1; clone_size: NA; cdr3_nt: TGCGCCAGCAGCCAAGACAGGGGGCAAGGCTACACCTTC; cdr3_aa: CASSQDRGQGYTF
v_call: TRBV7-3; j_call: TRBJ2-2; d_call: NA; clone_size: NA; cdr3_nt: TGTGCCAGCAGCTTAACTCAGGGGGAGCTGTTTTTT; cdr3_aa: CASSLTQGELFF
v_call: TRBV30; j_call: TRBJ2-2; d_call: NA; clone_size: NA; cdr3_nt: TGTGCCTGGAGTTCAGGATGGACCCGGGACTGGGGTACACCGGGGGAGCTGTTTTTT; cdr3_aa: CAWSSGWTRDWGTPGELFF
v_call: TRBV5-1; j_call: TRBJ1-2; d_call: NA; clone_size: NA; cdr3_nt: TGCGCCAGCAGCCTAATGACAGCCTATGGCTACACCTTC; cdr3_aa: CASSLMTAYGYTF
v_call: TRBV29-1; j_call: TRBJ1-2; d_call: NA; clone_size: once; cdr3_nt: TGCAGCGTTGAAGACCAACAGGACAGCAGCGAGATCTATGGCTACACCTTC; cdr3_aa: CSVEDQQDSSEIYGYTF
v_call: TRBV6-5; j_call: TRBJ1-6; d_call: NA; clone_size: once; cdr3_nt: TGTGCCAGCAGTTCGCAGTATAATTCACCCCTCCACTTT; cdr3_aa: CASSSQYNSPLHF
v_call: TRBV14; j_call: TRBJ2-3; d_call: TRBD2; clone_size: NA; cdr3_nt: TGTGCCAGCAGCCACCCGGGACTAGCGGGGGGCCGAAGAGATACGCAGTATTTT; cdr3_aa: CASSHPGLAGGRRDTQYF
v_call: TRBV12-3/TRBV12-4; j_call: TRBJ1-1; d_call: NA; clone_size: NA; cdr3_nt: TGTGCCAGCACCCCAGACATGAACACTGAAGCTTTCTTT; cdr3_aa: CASTPDMNTEAFF
v_call: TRBV9; j_call: TRBJ1-1; d_call: NA; clone_size: NA; cdr3_nt: TGTGCCAGCAGCGTAGGGCGGCAGCCTGAAGCTTTCTTT; cdr3_aa: CASSVGRQPEAFF
v_call: TRBV9; j_call: TRBJ1-1; d_call: NA; clone_size: NA; cdr3_nt: TGTGCCAGCCTGGGGGGATTGAACACTGAAGCTTTCTTT; cdr3_aa: CASLGGLNTEAFF
v_call: TRBV20-1; j_call: TRBJ1-5; d_call: NA; clone_size: NA; cdr3_nt: TGCAGTGCTAGTCCACACAAGGGGTTGGAGCCCCAGCATTTT; cdr3_aa: CSASPHKGLEPQHF
v_call: TRBV1; j_call: TRBJ2-4; d_call: NA; clone_size: once; cdr3_nt: TGCACCAGCAGCTTCAAGCTTGGAACCGGGACTAGCGGGGGGTATCGAATCAAAAACATTCAGTACTTC; cdr3_aa: CTSSFKLGTGTSGGYRIKNIQYF
v_call: TRBV5-1; j_call: TRBJ1-4; d_call: NA; clone_size: once; cdr3_nt: TGCGCCAGCAGCTTGGGACAAAGGGAAAAACTGTTTTTT; cdr3_aa: CASSLGQREKLFF
v_call: TRBV30; j_call: TRBJ1-4; d_call: TRBD1; clone_size: NA; cdr3_nt: TGTGCCTGGAGTTCGACAGGGAGAAGGAATGAAAAACTGTTTTTT; cdr3_aa: CAWSSTGRRNEKLFF
v_call: TRBV2; j_call: TRBJ1-2; d_call: NA; clone_size: NA; cdr3_nt: TGTGCCAGCAGTCCTGCGAGGCTCGGCTATGGCTACACCTTC; cdr3_aa: CASSPARLGYGYTF
v_call: TRBV4-1; j_call: TRBJ1-2; d_call: TRBD1; clone_size: NA; cdr3_nt: TGCGCCAGCAGCCAAGGGGACAGGGGGCTCTATGGCTACACCTTC; cdr3_aa: CASSQGDRGLYGYTF
v_call: TRBV5-1; j_call: TRBJ2-1; d_call: TRBD2; clone_size: NA; cdr3_nt: TGCGCCAGCAGCATAACTAGCGGGGGGGCCTACAATGAGCAGTTCTTC; cdr3_aa: CASSITSGGAYNEQFF
v_call: TRBV4-2; j_call: TRBJ1-2; d_call: TRBD1; clone_size: NA; cdr3_nt: TGTGCCAGCAGCCAGGGGACAGGGGGCTTTGGCTACACCTTC; cdr3_aa: CASSQGTGGFGYTF
v_call: TRBV6-2/TRBV6-3; j_call: TRBJ2-7; d_call: NA; clone_size: NA; cdr3_nt: TGTGCCAGCAGTTACTCGAAGGTCGGGACCTACGAGCAGTACTTC; cdr3_aa: CASSYSKVGTYEQYF
v_call: TRBV7-2; j_call: TRBJ2-7; d_call: TRBD1; clone_size: NA; cdr3_nt: TGTGCCAGCAGCTTACGGGACAGTTACGAGCAGTACTTC; cdr3_aa: CASSLRDSYEQYF
v_call: TRBV5-4; j_call: TRBJ1-2; d_call: NA; clone_size: NA; cdr3_nt: TGTGCCAGCAGCTGGGCGCAGGGTGGAAAGGCCTATGGCTACACCTTC; cdr3_aa: CASSWAQGGKAYGYTF
v_call: TRBV5-6; j_call: TRBJ1-2; d_call: TRBD1; clone_size: NA; cdr3_nt: TGTGCCAGCAGCAGCGGGGACAGGGACTATGGCTACACCTTC; cdr3_aa: CASSSGDRDYGYTF
v_call: TRBV10-3; j_call: TRBJ2-3; d_call: TRBD2; clone_size: NA; cdr3_nt: TGTGCCATCAGTTCAACTAGCGGGGGGGCGACAGATACGCAGTATTTT; cdr3_aa: CAISSTSGGATDTQYF
v_call: TRBV11-3; j_call: TRBJ2-3; d_call: TRBD2; clone_size: NA; cdr3_nt: TGTGCCAGCAGCAACAGCGGGGGCACAGATACGCAGTATTTT; cdr3_aa: CASSNSGGTDTQYF
v_call: TRBV19; j_call: TRBJ1-6; d_call: TRBD1; clone_size: NA; cdr3_nt: TGTGCCAGTAGTCCAAAGACAGGGGGTTCACCCCTCCACTTT; cdr3_aa: CASSPKTGGSPLHF
v_call: TRBV30; j_call: TRBJ1-5; d_call: TRBD1; clone_size: NA; cdr3_nt: TGTGCCTGGACGACAGGGGCGAGCAATCAGCCCCAGCATTTT; cdr3_aa: CAWTTGASNQPQHF
v_call: TRBV9; j_call: TRBJ2-1; d_call: TRBD1; clone_size: few; cdr3_nt: TGTGCCAGCAGCGCACTAGACAGGGTTGGGAATGAGCAGTTCTTC; cdr3_aa: CASSALDRVGNEQFF
v_call: TRBV6-2/TRBV6-3; j_call: TRBJ1-2; d_call: TRBD1; clone_size: NA; cdr3_nt: TGTGCCAGCAGTTACTCGATCGGGACAGGGAACGATGGCTACACCTTC; cdr3_aa: CASSYSIGTGNDGYTF
v_call: TRBV27; j_call: TRBJ1-2; d_call: NA; clone_size: once; cdr3_nt: TGTGCCAGCAAAGGGGCCGGGGGAGACGGCTACACCTTC; cdr3_aa: CASKGAGGDGYTF
v_call: TRBV20-1; j_call: TRBJ1-5; d_call: NA; clone_size: NA; cdr3_nt: TGCAGTGCTAGTGGCCAGGCAGTTCAGCCCCAGCATTTT; cdr3_aa: CSASGQAVQPQHF
v_call: TRBV3-1/TRBV3-2; j_call: TRBJ1-1; d_call: NA; clone_size: NA; cdr3_nt: TGTGCCAGCAGCCAGGGGGGTATGAACACTGAAGCTTTCTTT; cdr3_aa: CASSQGGMNTEAFF
v_call: TRBV6-6; j_call: TRBJ1-6; d_call: NA; clone_size: NA; cdr3_nt: TGTGCCAGCAGTACTTACAGGGAAAACTATAATTCACCCCTCCACTTT; cdr3_aa: CASSTYRENYNSPLHF
v_call: TRBV9; j_call: TRBJ2-7; d_call: NA; clone_size: NA; cdr3_nt: TGTGCCAGCAGCGTAGATGGACTAACATCCTACGAGCAGTACTTC; cdr3_aa: CASSVDGLTSYEQYF
v_call: TRBV30; j_call: TRBJ2-5; d_call: TRBD2; clone_size: NA; cdr3_nt: TGTGCCTGGAGTGCCGGGGGGGAGACCCAGTACTTC; cdr3_aa: CAWSAGGETQYF
v_call: TRBV4-1; j_call: TRBJ1-4; d_call: TRBD1; clone_size: NA; cdr3_nt: TGCGCCAGCAATAACCAGGGGGGTAATGAAAAACTGTTTTTT; cdr3_aa: CASNNQGGNEKLFF
v_call: TRBV5-8; j_call: TRBJ1-2; d_call: TRBD1; clone_size: NA; cdr3_nt: TGTGCCAGCAGCCTGGGACAGGGTCTTAACTATGGCTACACCTTC; cdr3_aa: CASSLGQGLNYGYTF
v_call: TRBV3-1/TRBV3-2; j_call: TRBJ1-2; d_call: NA; clone_size: NA; cdr3_nt: TGTGCCAGCAGCCAAGGAACAGGGTCTAACTATGGCTACACCTTC; cdr3_aa: CASSQGTGSNYGYTF
v_call: TRBV2; j_call: TRBJ1-5; d_call: TRBD1; clone_size: NA; cdr3_nt: TGTGCCAGCAGTGGTACAGGGGGGGCGCGTGATCAGCCCCAGCATTTT; cdr3_aa: CASSGTGGARDQPQHF
v_call: TRBV19; j_call: TRBJ2-3; d_call: TRBD2; clone_size: NA; cdr3_nt: TGTGCCAGTACCGGGGGGAGGAGAGTCACAGATACGCAGTATTTT; cdr3_aa: CASTGGRRVTDTQYF
v_call: TRBV14; j_call: TRBJ1-1; d_call: NA; clone_size: NA; cdr3_nt: TGTGCCAGCAGCCAAGATTGGACGGGGACTGAAGCTTTCTTT; cdr3_aa: CASSQDWTGTEAFF
v_call: TRBV7-9; j_call: TRBJ1-6; d_call: TRBD1; clone_size: NA; cdr3_nt: TGTGCCAGCAGTCGGACAGGGAGTAATTCACCCCTCCACTTT; cdr3_aa: CASSRTGSNSPLHF
v_call: TRBV6-1; j_call: TRBJ2-6; d_call: NA; clone_size: NA; cdr3_nt: TGTGCCAGCAGTGAAGCCAGGGGCGGCTCTGGGGCCAACGTCCTGACTTTC; cdr3_aa: CASSEARGGSGANVLTF
v_call: TRBV28; j_call: TRBJ1-2; d_call: NA; clone_size: NA; cdr3_nt: TGTGCCAGCAGTGCTCAGGGCCCACGGGGCTACACCTTC; cdr3_aa: CASSAQGPRGYTF
v_call: TRBV30; j_call: TRBJ1-1; d_call: NA; clone_size: NA; cdr3_nt: TGTGCCTGGAGTGCCCCCCCCGGGAACACTGAAGCTTTCTTT; cdr3_aa: CAWSAPPGNTEAFF
v_call: TRBV5-8; j_call: TRBJ2-2; d_call: TRBD2; clone_size: NA; cdr3_nt: TGTGCCAGCAGCTCCGGACTAGGGACCGGGGAGCTGTTTTTT; cdr3_aa: CASSSGLGTGELFF
v_call: TRBV19; j_call: TRBJ2-1; d_call: TRBD2; clone_size: NA; cdr3_nt: TGTGCCAGTACCGGGACTAGCGCGTACAATGAGCAGTTCTTC; cdr3_aa: CASTGTSAYNEQFF
v_call: TRBV18; j_call: TRBJ1-2; d_call: TRBD1; clone_size: NA; cdr3_nt: TGTGCCAGCTCCCGGGACAGGGGTGGCTACACCTTC; cdr3_aa: CASSRDRGGYTF
v_call: TRBV2; j_call: TRBJ2-2; d_call: NA; clone_size: NA; cdr3_nt: TGTGCCAGCAGTGATGCACTTATCACCGGGGAGCTGTTTTTT; cdr3_aa: CASSDALITGELFF
v_call: TRBV19; j_call: TRBJ2-1; d_call: TRBD1; clone_size: NA; cdr3_nt: TGTGCCAGTAGCGGGTGGACAGGGGGTTCTTATGAGCAGTTCTTC; cdr3_aa: CASSGWTGGSYEQFF
v_call: TRBV5-1; j_call: TRBJ2-1; d_call: TRBD1; clone_size: NA; cdr3_nt: TGCGCCAGCAGCTTCCTCCCGGGACAGGGGCCTCCTGGTGAGCAGTTCTTC; cdr3_aa: CASSFLPGQGPPGEQFF
v_call: TRBV6-5; j_call: TRBJ2-3; d_call: NA; clone_size: NA; cdr3_nt: TGTGCCAGCAGTTACTCTGGCCCTTCCACAGATACGCAGTATTTT; cdr3_aa: CASSYSGPSTDTQYF
v_call: TRBV15; j_call: TRBJ2-7; d_call: NA; clone_size: once; cdr3_nt: TGTGCCACCAGCAGCAGGGGTACCTACGAGCAGTACTTC; cdr3_aa: CATSSRGTYEQYF
v_call: TRBV3-1/TRBV3-2; j_call: TRBJ1-5; d_call: TRBD1; clone_size: NA; cdr3_nt: TGTGCCAGCAGCCAAGACAGGAACCGGGACAGGGGGAATCAGCCCCAGCATTTT; cdr3_aa: CASSQDRNRDRGNQPQHF
v_call: TRBV27; j_call: TRBJ2-1; d_call: TRBD1; clone_size: NA; cdr3_nt: TGTGCCAGCAATCCCCGACTAGGGACAGGGATTGTCAATGAGCAGTTCTTC; cdr3_aa: CASNPRLGTGIVNEQFF